This T cell receptor (beta chain) was obtained from a study of OX40 agonist ivuxolimab in advanced cancers. Study-wide points: Among the nonresponders, some also had low normalized T-cell clonal expansion.

On this clone itself: Its target is not known.

This CDR3 comprises 15 residues. Trimming removed 1 base at V and 3 bases at J, with 9 bases between. Germline V gene data show CDR1 as MNHNY and CDR2 as SVGAGI (reference sequence). Sequencing used immunoSEQ multiplex PCR; TCRdb keeps in-frame clones, though not all of them. This table has more than 75,000 clones, approximately 86% appearing once. Sequences were derived from CD4+ or CD8+ T cells sorted from blood, sampled in a trial of the OX40 agonist ivuxolimab. The V gene is TRBV6-6, the J gene TRBJ2-2; D remains ambiguous. The sequence derives from an adult with an advanced solid tumor such as melanoma, head and neck, liver or kidney cancer. CDR3 sequence (DNA): TGTGCCAGCAGTTACTTGGCTTCGTACACCGGGGAGCTGTTTTTT. It translates to CASSYLASYTGELFF.